This T cell receptor (delta chain) was sequenced during a study of γδ T cells in repeated Plasmodium falciparum infection. Study at large: Malian children with intense seasonal malaria exposure were compared with matched Australian children. Malaria-naive adults were infected with P. falciparum NF54 four times over around 600 days.

The CDR3 covers 16 residues. CDR1 TSWWSYY and CDR2 QGS come from the germline V gene. V lost 3 bases, J lost 8 bases, and 22 bases lay in between. TCRdb re-called the multiplex PCR reads using CATT. Altogether tens of thousands of delta-chain clones are present, roughly 1.9% being singletons, with the ten largest covering 24%. About this clone itself: A far larger clone is one nucleotide away, so this likely arose from a read error. Within the sample, other DNA sequences also encode this same CDR3.

Flow sorting of PBMC yielded separate Vgamma9/Vdelta2+ and Vdelta2-negative gammadelta T cell populations for bulk repertoire analysis. This TCR derives from a pool of human donors (malaria-infected and uninfected, not separated). Sequenced: gamma-delta T cells from blood. The rearrangement uses TRDV1 and TRDJ1; possible D gene TRDD2, 7 bases. TCRdb lists no J gene, so it was determined here by aligning the DNA to germline. CDR3 amino acids: CALGESFPTGDTKLIF. CDR3 in DNA: TGTGCTCTTGGGGAGTCGTTTCCTACGGGAGATACGAAACTCATCTTT.